A selection of T cell receptor beta chains follows, all from one sample in a study of blood T cell repertoires in COVID-19. This table comes from immunoSEQ multiplex PCR, and its TCRdb copy is limited to in-frame clones, with some not included. The table lists fewer than 450,000 clones, 80% to 90% of them singletons. The sequencing sample was made of peripheral blood. These receptor sequences come from a woman aged 45-65 years with COVID-19, enrolled during active disease. Both conserved end residues are part of each CDR3. D genes are given only for firm matches. Expanded clones are given a class, and other clones once, few, many or no size at all.

TRBD1	TRBJ1-6	16	TRBV4-3	few	TGCGCCAGCAGCCAAGAATGGACAGGGGCGTATTCACCCCTCCACTTT	CASSQEWTGAYSPLHF
TRBD1	TRBJ1-5	16	TRBV6-2/TRBV6-3	few	TGTGCCAGCAGTCGGGACAGGGGAGCGAGCAATCAGCCCCAGCATTTT	CASSRDRGASNQPQHF
.	TRBJ1-1	18	TRBV19	.	TGTGCCAGTAGTATAGGCCCGCCTCCTCAAGGCCCAGGGACTGAAGCTTTCTTT	CASSIGPPPQGPGTEAFF
.	TRBJ1-5	16	TRBV5-5	.	TGTGCCAGCAGCTTGGTTACAGGGAGTAGCAATCAGCCCCAGCATTTT	CASSLVTGSSNQPQHF
.	TRBJ2-1	17	TRBV28	.	TGTGCCAGCAAGGGCGGACTCTGGGGAGATATATACAATGAGCAGTTCTTC	CASKGGLWGDIYNEQFF
TRBD2	TRBJ2-1	17	TRBV2	.	TGTGCCAGCAGTGAAGGGACTAGCGGGAGGGTCATCAATGAGCAGTTCTTC	CASSEGTSGRVINEQFF
.	TRBJ1-1	16	TRBV19	.	TGTGCCAGTAGTGTGAACTACCAGGGGATCAACACTGAAGCTTTCTTT	CASSVNYQGINTEAFF
TRBD2	TRBJ2-3	15	TRBV6-5	.	TGTGCCAGCCTCAGAGCGGGAGGGCGTGGAGATACGCAGTATTTT	CASLRAGGRGDTQYF
.	TRBJ2-5	16	TRBV24-1	.	TGTGCCACCAGTGACCCACCCGGGAACAATCAAGAGACCCAGTACTTC	CATSDPPGNNQETQYF
.	TRBJ2-5	16	TRBV11-1	.	TGTGCCAGCAGCTTAGTTGGGGAGACGAAAAAAGAGACCCAGTACTTC	CASSLVGETKKETQYF
.	TRBJ2-2	12	TRBV12-3/TRBV12-4	.	TGTGCCAGCAGTTTACTAGCCGGGGAGCTGTTTTTT	CASSLLAGELFF
TRBD1	TRBJ1-1	17	TRBV5-8	once	TGTGCCAGCAGCAAACCATATGCAGGGGGCATGAACACTGAAGCTTTCTTT	CASSKPYAGGMNTEAFF
.	TRBJ1-6	16	TRBV25-1	many	TGTGCCAGCAGTGAATATTCCTCAGGGTGGAATTCACCCCTCCACTTT	CASSEYSSGWNSPLHF
TRBD1	TRBJ1-1	15	TRBV27	.	TGTGCCAGCAGTTTAAACAGACAGGGGGGCACTGAAGCTTTCTTT	CASSLNRQGGTEAFF
TRBD1	TRBJ2-2	15	TRBV3-1/TRBV3-2	.	TGTGCCAGCAGCCACGGACAGGGCTACCCCGGGGAGCTGTTTTTT	CASSHGQGYPGELFF
.	TRBJ2-5	16	TRBV14	.	TGTGCCAGCAGCCAATTTCGGACAGTACAGCAAGAGACCCAGTACTTC	CASSQFRTVQQETQYF
TRBD1	TRBJ1-2	13	TRBV12-3/TRBV12-4	.	TGTGCCAGCACGGACAGGCAGAAAAGCGGCTACACCTTC	CASTDRQKSGYTF
TRBD1	TRBJ1-6	20	TRBV5-8	.	TGTGCCAGCAGCCGGACAGGGGGCTTCCGACCTTCGCTGTATAATTCACCCCTCCACTTT	CASSRTGGFRPSLYNSPLHF
TRBD1	TRBJ1-3	18	TRBV4-2	.	TGTGCCAGCAGCCCTGGGACAGGCAAAAGCACCTCTGGAAACACCATATATTTT	CASSPGTGKSTSGNTIYF
TRBD2	TRBJ2-3	17	TRBV7-2	once	TGTGCCAGCAGCTTAGAGGGGGGCGGGAGGGCCACAGATACGCAGTATTTT	CASSLEGGGRATDTQYF
TRBD2	TRBJ2-1	16	TRBV27	.	TGTGCCAGCAGGCGGACGGGACTAGCGATTTACAATGAGCAGTTCTTC	CASRRTGLAIYNEQFF
.	TRBJ1-2	12	TRBV28	.	TGTGCCAGCAGTTTCCTCAACTATGGCTACACCTTC	CASSFLNYGYTF
.	TRBJ2-3	15	TRBV18	.	TGTGCCAGCTCACCCCCGAGCCTCGCCTCAGATACGCAGTATTTT	CASSPPSLASDTQYF
TRBD2	TRBJ2-5	15	TRBV5-4	.	TGTGCCAGCAGCCAAGGACTAGCGGGAGGAGAGACCCAGTACTTC	CASSQGLAGGETQYF
.	TRBJ1-3	16	TRBV30	.	TGTGCCTGGAGAAGACGGGACTTTGGCTCTGGAAACACCATATATTTT	CAWRRRDFGSGNTIYF
TRBD2	TRBJ2-3	19	TRBV5-4	.	TGTGCCAGCAGCTTGGCCGGGACTAGCGGGAGAAGGGGCACAGATACGCAGTATTTT	CASSLAGTSGRRGTDTQYF
TRBD1	TRBJ1-2	16	TRBV27	once	TGTGCCAGCAGACGGTTCACAGGGGGCGTATACTATGGCTACACCTTC	CASRRFTGGVYYGYTF